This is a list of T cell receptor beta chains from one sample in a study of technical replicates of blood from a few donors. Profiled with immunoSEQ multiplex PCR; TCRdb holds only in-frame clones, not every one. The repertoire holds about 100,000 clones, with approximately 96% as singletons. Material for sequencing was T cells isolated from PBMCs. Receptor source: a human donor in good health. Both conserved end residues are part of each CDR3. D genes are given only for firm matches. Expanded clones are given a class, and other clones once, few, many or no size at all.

CDR3: CANSGSGRQETQYF
DNA: TGTGCCAACTCGGGTAGCGGGAGGCAAGAGACCCAGTACTTC
D: TRBD2
size: .
V: TRBV6-1
J: TRBJ2-5

CDR3: CASSFGSGIREQFF
DNA: TGTGCCAGCAGCTTTGGGAGCGGGATACGAGAGCAGTTCTTC
D: TRBD2
size: .
V: TRBV7-9
J: TRBJ2-1

CDR3: CASSLSGRSGANVLTF
DNA: TGTGCCAGCAGTTTATCGGGCCGCTCTGGGGCCAACGTCCTGACTTTC
D: .
size: .
V: TRBV27
J: TRBJ2-6

CDR3: CASSQGLAVNNEQFF
DNA: TGTGCCAGCAGCCAAGGCCTAGCGGTTAACAATGAGCAGTTCTTC
D: TRBD2
size: .
V: TRBV14
J: TRBJ2-1

CDR3: CASSSDRGTGGYNEQFF
DNA: TGTGCCAGCAGCTCCGACCGAGGGACAGGGGGCTACAATGAGCAGTTCTTC
D: TRBD1
size: .
V: TRBV11-3
J: TRBJ2-1

CDR3: CASSLDAGVYGYTF
DNA: TGCGCCAGCAGCTTGGATGCAGGGGTGTATGGCTACACCTTC
D: .
size: .
V: TRBV5-1
J: TRBJ1-2

CDR3: CASSGRTSGRGEQYF
DNA: TGTGCCAGCAGCGGGAGGACTAGCGGGAGGGGGGAGCAGTACTTC
D: TRBD2
size: .
V: TRBV5-4
J: TRBJ2-7

CDR3: CASSQGSNKAFF
DNA: TGCGCCAGCAGCCAAGGTTCAAACAAAGCTTTCTTT
D: .
size: .
V: TRBV4-1
J: TRBJ1-1

CDR3: CASSVTEGGSRGNTIYF
DNA: TGTGCCAGCAGCGTTACAGAAGGGGGATCGAGAGGAAACACCATATATTTT
D: .
size: once
V: TRBV7-8
J: TRBJ1-3

CDR3: CASSPIQGGTQYF
DNA: TGTGCCAGCAGCCCCATACAGGGGGGTACGCAGTATTTT
D: TRBD1
size: .
V: TRBV11-2
J: TRBJ2-3

CDR3: CASSLGLAESYEQYF
DNA: TGTGCCAGCAGCTTGGGACTAGCGGAGTCCTACGAGCAGTACTTC
D: TRBD2
size: .
V: TRBV5-6
J: TRBJ2-7

CDR3: CATELYSYNEQFF
DNA: TGTGCCACCGAGTTATACTCCTACAATGAGCAGTTCTTC
D: .
size: .
V: TRBV28
J: TRBJ2-1

CDR3: CASSQDYGDTEAFF
DNA: TGTGCCAGCAGCCAAGATTATGGAGATACCGAAGCTTTCTTT
D: .
size: .
V: TRBV14
J: TRBJ1-1

CDR3: CASSSTGLAGSAGELFF
DNA: TGTGCCAGCAGCTCCACGGGACTAGCGGGATCTGCCGGGGAGCTGTTTTTT
D: TRBD2
size: .
V: TRBV7-3
J: TRBJ2-2

CDR3: CASSPETGYEQYF
DNA: TGTGCCAGCTCACCCGAAACAGGCTACGAGCAGTACTTC
D: .
size: .
V: TRBV18
J: TRBJ2-7

CDR3: CASSQESSAGGPTDTQYF
DNA: TGCGCCAGCAGCCAAGAAAGTTCCGCGGGAGGGCCCACAGATACGCAGTATTTT
D: TRBD2
size: .
V: TRBV4-1
J: TRBJ2-3

CDR3: CASSPDSLIAKNIQYF
DNA: TGTGCCAGCAGCCCCGACAGCCTCATAGCCAAAAACATTCAGTACTTC
D: .
size: .
V: TRBV7-6
J: TRBJ2-4

CDR3: CASSGGLAYNEQFF
DNA: TGTGCCAGCAGCGGGGGACTAGCGTACAATGAGCAGTTCTTC
D: TRBD2
size: once
V: TRBV7-3
J: TRBJ2-1

CDR3: CAWRSVKDTQYF
DNA: TGTGCCTGGAGGTCAGTTAAAGATACGCAGTATTTT
D: .
size: .
V: TRBV30
J: TRBJ2-3

CDR3: CASSLLVFFVLKDKCEQYF
DNA: TGTGCCAGCAGCTTATTAGTGTTTTTCGTCCTTAAGGACAAATGCGAGCAGTACTTC
D: .
size: .
V: TRBV7-2
J: TRBJ2-7